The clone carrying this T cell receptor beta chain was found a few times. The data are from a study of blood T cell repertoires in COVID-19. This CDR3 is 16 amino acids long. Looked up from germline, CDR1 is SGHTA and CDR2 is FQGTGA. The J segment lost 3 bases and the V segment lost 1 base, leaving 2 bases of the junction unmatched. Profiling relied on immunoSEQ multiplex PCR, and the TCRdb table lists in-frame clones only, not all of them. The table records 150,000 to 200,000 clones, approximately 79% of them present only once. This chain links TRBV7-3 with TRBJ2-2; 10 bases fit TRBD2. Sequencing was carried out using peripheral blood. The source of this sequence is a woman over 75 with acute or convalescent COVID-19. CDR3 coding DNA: TGTGCCAGCAGCTTAAAAGCGGGAGGGGACACCGGGGAGCTGTTTTTT. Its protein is CASSLKAGGDTGELFF.